The count of the clone carrying this T cell receptor (beta chain) is one. Its matching antigen is unknown. CD25-based Treg depletion was applied to purified naive CD4+ T cells. Trimming pared 4 bases from V and 7 bases from J, leaving 7 bases between. The length of the CDR3 is 11 residues. Germline CDR1 and CDR2: MNHEY and SVGAGI. Study-level findings and limits: Tumor Treg TCRs overlapped most with tumor naive CD4+ cells.

Full-length variable regions came from constant-region reverse primers plus semi-nested Nested Universal Primer A PCR. Each CDR3 protein is one row after TCRdb ran MiXCR on the 5' RACE reads. This table holds about 46,000 distinct CDR3 sequences, around 28% found once. The chain uses TRBV6-5 and TRBJ2-5, with a possible D match to TRBD1 (5 bases). This receptor was identified in a female donor with breast cancer. Sequencing was done on a sample of naive CD4+ T cells sorted from blood. Specified subset: naive CD4+ T cells, CD4+CD45RA+CD25-. The CDR3 DNA is TGTGCCAGCAGTTTAACAGGGACCCAGTACTTC. Amino acids: CASSLTGTQYF.